This T cell receptor beta chain was sequenced during a study of early T cells in non-severe SARS-CoV-2 infection. Study details: The chains were unpaired, and the sequenced material was bulk RNA from unsorted whole blood. Study-wide results and limits: Matches to VDJdb favored anti-spike CD8 responses and missed private and CD4 specificities.

The length of the CDR3 is 14 residues. V gave up 3 bases and J gave up 3 bases, with 12 bases separating them. The sample holds many counts of this clonotype. Its specificity is not known. Unique molecular identifiers were affixed to single, distinct cDNA molecules. TCRdb fed the 5' RACE reads into MiXCR, producing one record per CDR3 protein. The table includes roughly 26,000 distinct CDR3 sequences, roughly 4.6% detected once. Sequencing was performed on whole blood. The receptor was isolated from an adult who was a healthcare worker with PCR-confirmed SARS-CoV-2 infection or an uninfected control (not recorded which). The rearrangement links TRBV12-3 or TRBV12-4 to TRBJ2-7; D unclear. The CDR3 region has the DNA TGTGCCAGCAGTTTGGAGTACAGTAGCTACGAGCAGTACTTC. It yields the protein CASSLEYSSYEQYF.